These 9 T cell receptor beta chains share one sample of origin, sequenced in a study of Graves' ophthalmopathy and Graves' hyperthyroidism. TCR beta CDR3 regions were amplified from RNA transcripts. RT-PCR was first run with HTBI primers, then multiplex PCR in a second round. TCRdb re-analysed the multiplex PCR reads in MiXCR, keeping a single row per CDR3 protein. The profile shows tens of thousands of distinct CDR3 sequences, approximately 47% of them singletons. Sequencing was carried out using peripheral blood. Source of these receptors: an adult woman with Graves' ophthalmopathy.

This clonotype was counted at least ten times. The chain uses TRBV11-2 and TRBJ2-2; weak D call: TRBD1 (6 bases). CDR1 and CDR2 (germline): SGHAT, FQNNGV. The CDR3 is made up of 15 amino acids. The V end was cut by 4 bases, the J end by 1 base, with 10 bases between. For the CDR3, the DNA is TGTGCCAGCAGCTCGTTGACAGGGAACACCGGGGAGCTGTTTTTT. It codes for CASSSLTGNTGELFF.

This clonotype has a count of ten or more. The rearrangement links TRBV28 to TRBJ2-3; D gene uncertain. V shed 1 base and J shed 9 bases, with 11 bases lying between them. Germline values: CDR1 MDHEN, CDR2 SYDVKM. The CDR3 extends over 13 amino acids. CDR3 nucleotide sequence: TGTGCCAGCAGTTTATCCCCAGGAAGAACGCAGTATTTT. Its protein product is CASSLSPGRTQYF.

Concerning this clonotype: A much larger clone lies a single base off, so this may be a read error. CDR3 sequence: CASSQGGASSYDEQFF. In DNA form, the CDR3 reads TGTGCCAGCAGCCAGGGGGGAGCGAGCTCCTACGATGAGCAGTTCTTC. The genes are TRBV5-4 and TRBJ2-1, with D possibly being TRBD1 (7 bases). Per the germline V gene, CDR1 is SGHNT and CDR2 is YYREEE (reference sequence). This CDR3 comprises 16 residues.

As to this clonotype: One end of the junction does not line up with germline, which may come from a read error. The rearrangement joins TRBV20-1 to TRBJ1-1; D may be TRBD1 (6 bases). This CDR3 comprises 18 residues. Germline V CDR1 and CDR2: DFQATT, SNEGSKA (reference sequence). The CDR3 DNA reads as TGCAGTGCTAGAGGGATGCTAAAGGGGGTTGAGAAGCCTAATGCAGCTTTCTTC. Translation: CSARGMLKGVEKPNAAFF.

The chain links TRBV19 to TRBJ1-2, with 9 bases lining up with TRBD1. Germline V lookup: CDR1 LNHDA, CDR2 SQIVND (reference sequence). The CDR3 is made up of 15 amino acids. V trimming: 8 bases; J trimming: 6 bases; junction bases outside the gene matches: 13. CDR3 loop: CASGPRDRVNNGYTF. In DNA, the CDR3 is TGTGCCAGTGGCCCCCGGGACAGGGTCAACAATGGCTACACCTTC.

This clonotype showed up many times. The chain recombines TRBV27 with TRBJ2-5; D ambiguous. The CDR3 length is 12 residues. The V and J ends lost 10 bases and 2 bases respectively, with 11 bases between them. The germline V gene encodes CDR1 MNHEY and CDR2 SMNVEV (reference sequence). CDR3 in DNA: TGTGCCACCAAAAGTTGGCAAGAGACCCAGTACTTC. This sequence encodes CATKSWQETQYF.

The rearrangement joins TRBV30 to TRBJ1-5; unclear D gene. V shed 3 bases and J shed 4 bases, with 7 bases lying between them. Germline CDR1 GTSNPN, CDR2 SVGIG (reference sequence). The CDR3 totals 12 residues. For the CDR3, the DNA is TGTGCCTGGAGCCAGGTTAATCAGCCCCAGCATTTT. Residues: CAWSQVNQPQHF.

This clonotype was picked up many times. The chain joins TRBV3-1 to TRBJ1-2; perhaps TRBD1 as D (6 bases). The CDR3 totals 14 residues. Germline V gene sequence: CDR1 LGHDT, CDR2 YNNKEL (reference sequence). V was clipped by 4 bases and J by 3 bases, with 12 bases between them. Here the CDR3 reads CASSPHNRDYGYTF. The CDR3 DNA follows: TGTGCCAGCAGCCCGCACAACAGGGACTATGGCTACACCTTC.

In its sample, this clonotype was seen many times. The CDR3 nucleotides are TGTGCCAGCAGTTACCCGGGACTAGCGGGAGGGAGCCCCTACGAGCAGTACTTC. This translates into CASSYPGLAGGSPYEQYF. The chain carries TRBV6-2 or TRBV6-3 and TRBJ2-7; the match to TRBD2 covers 16 bases. The V and J ends lost 2 bases and 2 bases, in that order; junction bases with no gene match: 6. The CDR3 contains 18 residues. CDR1 MNHEY and CDR2 SVGEGT come from the germline V gene.